Listed here are 3 T cell receptor beta chains from one sample, sequenced in a study of spatial heterogeneity in lung cancer. Each CDR3 protein is one row after TCRdb ran MiXCR on the 5' RACE reads. The sample has around 11,000 distinct CDR3 sequences; approximately 6.8% are singletons. The time point: sample taken at primary tumor resection. TCRs were sequenced from unsorted whole RNA of tumor, nontumor lung or PBMC. Sequencing was performed on PBMCs, taken at surgery. The receptors derive from a male donor with early-stage non-small cell lung cancer.

This clonotype appeared many times. This beta chain is a stray read from a library made for alpha chains; its abundance is not meaningful. The V gene is TRBV5-1, the J gene TRBJ2-6; 12 nucleotides match TRBD1. This CDR3 has 19 amino acids. Germline assignment: CDR1 SGHRS and CDR2 YFSETQ. The trim removed 4 bases at V and 4 bases at J, leaving 12 bases unmatched. CDR3 in amino acids: CASSALWGQGASGANVLTF. Here the CDR3 DNA reads TGCGCCAGCAGCGCGCTCTGGGGACAGGGGGCTAGCGGGGCCAACGTCCTGACTTTC.

This clonotype has ten or more counts. This beta chain represents an off-target read in a library built for alpha chains; its size is of limited meaning. The chain carries TRBV24-1 and TRBJ2-1, with D perhaps matching TRBD1 (6 bases). There are 16 residues in the CDR3. The V and J ends lost 2 bases and 2 bases respectively, with 12 bases between them. Germline V CDR1 and CDR2: KGHDR, SFDVKD. The CDR3 nucleotides read TGTGCCACCAGTGATTCGCAGGGGATCCCCTACAATGAGCAGTTCTTC. This translates into CATSDSQGIPYNEQFF.

As regards this clonotype: Because the library targeted alpha chains, this beta chain is an off-target read whose size means little. The chain links TRBV27 to TRBJ2-7; 7 positions agree with TRBD2. V lost 3 bases, J lost 1 base, and 3 bases stayed unmatched. CDR3 length: 14 residues. Per germline, CDR1 MNHEY and CDR2 SMNVEV (reference sequence). The CDR3 region is CASSFRGESYEQYF. In DNA form, the CDR3 reads TGTGCCAGCAGTTTCCGGGGGGAGTCCTACGAGCAGTACTTC.